Below are 18 T cell receptor beta chains sequenced from a single sample in a study of T-cell reconstitution after alpha-beta-depleted transplantation in children. A library of TCRbeta sequences, prepared with unique molecular identifiers, was generated. MiXCR, run by TCRdb on the PCR reads, gives a single entry per CDR3 protein. The profile covers around 500,000 distinct CDR3 sequences, with roughly 23% appearing a single time and about 14% taken by the ten largest. Sequencing was performed on PBMCs, mostly from graft donor cells, taken 360 days after TCRalphabeta/CD19-depleted stem cell transplant. The receptors shown here come from a boy younger than two who had a stem cell transplant for acute myeloid leukemia, so the T cells may come from the graft donor.

The V call is TRBV12-3 or TRBV12-4, the J call TRBJ1-4, with TRBD1 as a possible D gene (6 bases). V was clipped by 2 bases and J by 8 bases, with 9 bases between them. The CDR3 is 13 amino acids. The CDR3: CASSLQGTEKLFF. CDR3 in DNA: TGTGCCAGCAGTTTACAAGGGACAGAAAAACTGTTTTTT.

This clonotype showed up just once. The chain recombines TRBV5-1 with TRBJ1-4; 9 bases are a match to TRBD1. This CDR3 is built from 16 residues. The J segment lost 7 bases and the V segment lost 3 bases, leaving 10 bases of the junction unmatched. The germline gives CDR1 SGHRS, CDR2 YFSETQ. CDR3 amino acids: CASSWTPGQGGEKLFF. The CDR3 DNA reads TGCGCCAGCAGCTGGACCCCGGGACAGGGAGGTGAAAAACTGTTTTTT.

The chain employs TRBV6-1 and TRBJ1-2; D possibly corresponds to TRBD1 (5 bases). The CDR3 length is 15 residues. The germline V and J ends were trimmed by 4 bases and 4 bases, with 16 bases remaining between them. Germline V gene sequence: CDR1 MNHNS, CDR2 SASEGT. Here the CDR3 DNA reads TGTGCCAGCAGTGCCCCGGGGCCGGGCCCCTATGGCTACACCTTC. Translating it yields CASSAPGPGPYGYTF.

CDR3 in amino acids: CASSRRVSTDTQYF. The DNA for the CDR3 is TGTGCCAGCAGCCGACGGGTTAGCACAGATACGCAGTATTTT. The V and J genes are TRBV7-8 and TRBJ2-3; D unclear. The CDR3 sequence is 14 residues long. V dropped 5 bases and J dropped 0 bases, with 9 bases sitting between them. The germline V gene has CDR1 SGHVS and CDR2 FQNEAQ.

The chain uses TRBV20-1 and TRBJ2-3, with D perhaps matching TRBD2 (5 bases). The V end was cut by 6 bases, the J end by 6 bases, with 13 bases between. The CDR3 extends over 12 amino acids. The V gene's germline CDR1 is DFQATT and CDR2 SNEGSKA (reference sequence). As DNA, the CDR3 is TGCAGTGCGGAGCAGAGGGCGGATACGCAGTATTTT. This gives the protein CSAEQRADTQYF.

The J gene is TRBJ2-3, the V gene TRBV7-2, with 7 nucleotides matching TRBD2. Trimming removed 5 bases from V and 8 bases from J; junction bases left unmatched: 4. The V gene's germline CDR1 is SGHTA and CDR2 FQGNSA. This CDR3 spans 12 amino acids. CDR3 residues: CASSQASGTQYF. The CDR3 DNA is TGTGCCAGCAGCCAAGCTAGCGGTACGCAGTATTTT. The complete variable domain, with remaining parts taken from reference TRBV7-2 and TRBJ2-3, reads GAGVSQSPSNKVTEKGKDVELRCDPISGHTALYWYRQSLGQGLEFLIYFQGNSAPDKSGLPSDRFSAERTGGSVSTLTIQRTQQEDSAVYLCASSQASGTQYFGPGTRLTVL.

This clonotype occurred a few times. The rearrangement joins TRBV7-6 to TRBJ2-7; 7 nucleotides align to TRBD1. The CDR3 extends over 15 amino acids. V lost 5 bases and J lost 3; bases outside the gene matches: 10. Germline CDR1 SGHVS, CDR2 FNYEAQ. The CDR3 DNA reads TGTGCCAGCAGCCCAGGACAGGTGGGGTACTACGAGCAGTACTTC. Protein: CASSPGQVGYYEQYF.

V and J are TRBV11-3 and TRBJ2-3, with a possible D match to TRBD1 (6 bases). Trimming removed 2 bases from V and 4 bases from J, with 13 bases in between. The germline CDR1 and CDR2 sequences are SGHNT and YENEEA. The CDR3 contains 15 residues. Here the CDR3 DNA reads TGTGCCAGCAGCTTATATCCAGGGGTTTCAGATACGCAGTATTTT. Amino acid sequence: CASSLYPGVSDTQYF.

This clonotype was observed at least ten times. The V call is TRBV20-1, the J call TRBJ2-1; possibly TRBD2 for D (5 bases). This CDR3 contains 14 residues. The germline V and J ends were trimmed by 3 bases and 4 bases, with 13 bases remaining between them. Germline V gene sequence: CDR1 DFQATT, CDR2 SNEGSKA (reference sequence). The CDR3 protein is CSASQRTGYNEQFF. CDR3 coding DNA: TGCAGTGCTAGCCAGCGGACCGGATACAATGAGCAGTTCTTC.

The V gene is TRBV20-1, the J gene TRBJ2-1; 8 bases are a match to TRBD1. J gave up 8 bases and V 6 bases, and 12 bases lay outside the gene matches. Germline V gene data show CDR1 as DFQATT and CDR2 as SNEGSKA (reference sequence). CDR3 length: 14 amino acids. This CDR3 is CSALLDRAVDEQFF. In nucleotides, the CDR3 is TGCAGTGCCCTCCTGGACAGGGCGGTCGATGAGCAGTTCTTC.

This chain links TRBV24-1 with TRBJ2-1; D call uncertain. Germline V gives CDR1 KGHDR, CDR2 SFDVKD. The CDR3 is 12 residues long. V shed 8 bases and J shed 3 bases, with 7 bases lying between them. The CDR3 coding sequence is TGTGCCACCAAAGACGGCTACAATGAGCAGTTCTTC. It codes for CATKDGYNEQFF.

In this sample, this clonotype turned up a few times. The chain employs TRBV6-1 and TRBJ2-7; 8 nucleotides line up with TRBD1. Germline loops: CDR1 MNHNS, CDR2 SASEGT. The length of the CDR3 is 16 residues. With V trimmed by 4 bases and J by 3 bases, 11 bases remained unmatched. CDR3 nucleotide sequence: TGTGCCAGCAGTGCCGGACAGGGTGGTGGATTCTACGAGCAGTACTTC. Amino acids: CASSAGQGGGFYEQYF.

The V call is TRBV20-1, the J call TRBJ2-7; D is undetermined. With 3 bases removed from V and 2 bases from J, the gap between germline ends came to 17 bases. The CDR3 is 15 residues long. Germline loops: CDR1 DFQATT, CDR2 SNEGSKA (reference sequence). The CDR3 is CSASQALEITYEQYF. CDR3 DNA: TGCAGTGCTAGTCAGGCGCTTGAGATAACCTACGAGCAGTACTTC.

This clonotype was counted a single time. The rearrangement uses TRBV7-6 and TRBJ2-7, with 7 bases lining up with TRBD1. The trim removed 8 bases at V and 0 bases at J, leaving 7 bases unmatched. The CDR3 extends over 14 amino acids. Germline values: CDR1 SGHVS, CDR2 FNYEAQ. The CDR3 region is CASRQTGSSYEQYF. The CDR3 DNA reads as TGTGCCAGCCGACAGACAGGGAGCTCCTACGAGCAGTACTTC.

A few counts support this clonotype. The chain couples TRBV15 to TRBJ2-3; weak D call: TRBD1 (5 bases). Germline CDR1 LNHNV, CDR2 YYDKDF (reference sequence). CDR3 length equals 14 residues. Between the trimmed V and J ends, which lost 1 base and 2 bases, there was a span of 7 bases. CDR3 sequence reads: CATSRGQFTDTQYF. CDR3 nucleotide sequence: TGTGCCACCAGCAGAGGACAGTTCACAGATACGCAGTATTTT.

This chain joins TRBV29-1 and TRBJ2-3, with 8 bases identical to TRBD2. Trimming cost V 7 bases and J 8 bases; bases outside gene matches: 14. Germline lookup yields CDR1 SQVTM and CDR2 ANQGSEA. This CDR3 spans 14 amino acids. The CDR3 protein is CSAPGGGGTGTQYF. In DNA, the CDR3 is TGCAGCGCCCCCGGGGGCGGGGGGACCGGTACGCAGTATTTT.

This clonotype was counted between two and nine times. The CDR3 loop is CASSQSGLAGAETQYF. CDR3 bases: TGTGCCAGCAGTCAGTCGGGACTAGCGGGGGCAGAGACCCAGTACTTC. The chain joins TRBV12-3 or TRBV12-4 to TRBJ2-5, with 14 bases matching TRBD2. CDR3 length equals 16 residues. Trimming at V came to 5 bases and at J to 4 bases, leaving 6 bases not matched to a gene.

This clonotype occurred a few times. The J gene is TRBJ2-3, the V gene TRBV12-3 or TRBV12-4; 8 bases are shared with TRBD1. The J segment lost 1 base and the V segment lost 4 bases, leaving 7 bases of the junction unmatched. The CDR3 spans 16 residues. The CDR3 protein is CASSSTRRGRTDTQYF. Written as DNA, the CDR3 is TGTGCCAGCAGTTCGACTCGCAGGGGGCGCACAGATACGCAGTATTTT.